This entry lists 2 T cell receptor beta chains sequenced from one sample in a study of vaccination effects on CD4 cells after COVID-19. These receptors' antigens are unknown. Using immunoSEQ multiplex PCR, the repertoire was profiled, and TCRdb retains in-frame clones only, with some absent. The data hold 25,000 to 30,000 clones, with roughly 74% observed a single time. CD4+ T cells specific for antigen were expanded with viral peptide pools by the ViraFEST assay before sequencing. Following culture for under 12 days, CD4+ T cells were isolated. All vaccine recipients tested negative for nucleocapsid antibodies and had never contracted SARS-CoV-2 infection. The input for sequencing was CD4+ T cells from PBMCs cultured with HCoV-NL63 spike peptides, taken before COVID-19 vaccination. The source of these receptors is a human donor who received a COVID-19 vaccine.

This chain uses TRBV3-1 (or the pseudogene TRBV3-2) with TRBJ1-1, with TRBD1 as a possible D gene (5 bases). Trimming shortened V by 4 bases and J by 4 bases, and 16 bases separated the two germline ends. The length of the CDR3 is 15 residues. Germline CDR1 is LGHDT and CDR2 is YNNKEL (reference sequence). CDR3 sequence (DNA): TGTGCCAGCAGCCCCCCCCTAGGAAGGGGCACTGAAGCTTTCTTT. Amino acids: CASSPPLGRGTEAFF.

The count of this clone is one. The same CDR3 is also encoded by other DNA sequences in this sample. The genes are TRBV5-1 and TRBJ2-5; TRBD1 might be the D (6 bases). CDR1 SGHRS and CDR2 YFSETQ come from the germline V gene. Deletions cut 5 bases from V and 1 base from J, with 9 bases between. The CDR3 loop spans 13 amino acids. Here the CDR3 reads CASSLGAQETQYF. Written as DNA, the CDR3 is TGCGCCAGCAGTCTGGGGGCCCAAGAGACCCAGTACTTC.